Presented here are 27 T cell receptor beta chains from one specimen sequenced in a study of patients and donors after allogeneic stem cell transplantation. TCRdb re-derived calls from the RT-PCR reads in MiXCR, one entry per CDR3 protein. The repertoire consists of under 200,000 distinct CDR3 sequences, with approximately 31% occurring once and the leading ten covering 3.2%. Sample: blood, either unsorted or a sorted T cell fraction (not recorded which). Every receptor here comes from a human donor who was either an allogeneic HSCT recipient or a stem cell or donor lymphocyte infusion donor (not recorded which). It is not recorded whose cells these are; they may come from a transplant donor.

This chain joins TRBV6-6 and TRBJ2-7; 7 bases are a match to TRBD2. CDR3 length equals 13 residues. After removal of 5 bases from V and 6 bases from J, the junction contained 7 bases not matched to a gene. CDR1 is MNHNY, CDR2 SVGAGI, per germline (reference sequence). For the CDR3, the DNA is TGTGCCAGCAGTCGAGCGGGATACGGCGAGCAGTACTTC. Its translation: CASSRAGYGEQYF.

This chain joins TRBV11-3 and TRBJ2-3, with 12 nucleotides matching TRBD2. Germline V gene sequence: CDR1 SGHNT, CDR2 YENEEA. The V segment lost 3 bases and the J segment 6 bases; nucleotides outside the gene matches: 4. There are 15 residues in the CDR3. CDR3 sequence: CASSLSGTSGDTQYF. The CDR3, as DNA: TGTGCCAGCAGCTTGTCCGGGACTAGCGGGGATACGCAGTATTTT.

This chain links TRBV6-5 with TRBJ2-7; D uncertain. The V and J ends lost 2 bases and 3 bases respectively, with 11 bases between them. The CDR3 has 14 amino acids. Germline CDR1 MNHEY, CDR2 SVGAGI. The CDR3, as DNA: TGTGCCAGCAGTTACCGTTACATGGACTACGAGCAGTACTTC. It encodes CASSYRYMDYEQYF.

The sample holds a few counts of this clonotype. The gene calls are TRBV10-3 and TRBJ1-2, with D tentatively TRBD1 (6 bases). The V end was cut by 5 bases, the J end by 5 bases, with 15 bases between. The CDR3 spans 14 residues. Germline V gives CDR1 ENHRY, CDR2 SYGVKD. The CDR3 region has the DNA TGTGCCATCAGTCAGACAGGTAAAGAATATGGCTACACCTTC. This sequence encodes CAISQTGKEYGYTF.

In its sample, this clonotype was seen once. This chain connects TRBV27 to TRBJ2-6; D gene ambiguous. Germline values: CDR1 MNHEY, CDR2 SMNVEV (reference sequence). CDR3 length: 17 residues. Trimming took off 6 bases at V and 0 bases at J, with 15 bases between the two ends. CDR3 sequence: CASSLNPARSGANVLTF. For the CDR3, the DNA is TGTGCCAGCAGCCTAAACCCTGCACGCTCTGGGGCCAACGTCCTGACTTTC.

The rearrangement links TRBV6-2 or TRBV6-3 to TRBJ1-5; 7 positions agree with TRBD1. The CDR3 length is 14 residues. Unmatched junction bases numbered 1, after V lost 1 base and J lost 4 bases. Per the germline V gene, CDR1 is MNHEY and CDR2 is SVGEGT. CDR3 amino acids: CASSYLTGNQPQHF. The DNA of the CDR3 is TGTGCCAGCAGTTACTTGACAGGGAATCAGCCCCAGCATTTT.

The rearrangement links TRBV20-1 to TRBJ2-4; D is perhaps TRBD2 (6 bases). CDR3 length equals 13 residues. Deletions cut 3 bases from V and 7 bases from J, with 13 bases between. Germline V lookup: CDR1 DFQATT, CDR2 SNEGSKA (reference sequence). The CDR3 coding sequence is TGCAGTGCTAGTGGGCTAGCGCGGAACATTCAGTACTTC. It translates to CSASGLARNIQYF.

This sequence joins TRBV20-1 and TRBJ2-3; D is undetermined. This CDR3 contains 13 residues. The germline V and J ends were trimmed by 6 bases and 2 bases, with 12 bases remaining between them. The V gene's germline CDR1 is DFQATT and CDR2 SNEGSKA (reference sequence). CDR3 nucleotide sequence: TGCAGTGCCCCTCTTGCGGCCACAGATACGCAGTATTTT. As protein: CSAPLAATDTQYF.

The chain recombines TRBV7-2 with TRBJ1-6; possibly TRBD1 for D (5 bases). V was cut by 3 bases and J by 19 bases, with 13 bases left in between. CDR3 size: 11 residues. The germline V gene has CDR1 SGHTA and CDR2 FQGNSA. The chain's CDR3 is CASSFGTAWHF. The DNA of the CDR3 is TGTGCCAGCAGCTTTGGGACGGCTTGGCACTTT.

This clonotype was seen a few times. The V gene is TRBV24-1, the J gene TRBJ1-6; D not resolved. CDR3 length: 14 amino acids. V was pared by 8 bases and J by 8 bases, with 15 bases between. The germline V gene has CDR1 KGHDR and CDR2 SFDVKD. Here the CDR3 reads CATMKGIGDSPLHF. The CDR3 bases are TGTGCCACCATGAAGGGCATCGGGGATTCACCCCTCCACTTT.

The sample holds many counts of this clonotype. This chain links TRBV20-1 with TRBJ1-1; D not resolved. In germline, CDR1 is DFQATT, CDR2 SNEGSKA (reference sequence). Trimming took off 0 bases at V and 6 bases at J, with 5 bases between the two ends. The CDR3 totals 11 residues. Written as DNA, the CDR3 is TGCAGTGCTAGAGATAGGCCTGAAGCTTTCTTT. Translated: CSARDRPEAFF.

This clonotype has a count of ten or more. The rearrangement uses TRBV6-6 and TRBJ1-1; D unclear. The CDR3 consists of 14 residues. The ends were cut back, 6 bases at V and 4 bases at J, with 15 bases in the middle. Germline values: CDR1 MNHNY, CDR2 SVGAGI (reference sequence). The CDR3 sequence: CASSLLLSVTEAFF. For the CDR3, the DNA is TGTGCCAGCAGCCTACTCCTGTCGGTCACTGAAGCTTTCTTT.

The chain carries TRBV5-1 and TRBJ2-2, with a possible D match to TRBD1 (6 bases). Germline-derived CDR1 and CDR2 are SGHRS and YFSETQ. The germline V and J ends were trimmed by 5 bases and 0 bases, with 8 bases remaining between them. This CDR3 comprises 14 residues. This chain's CDR3 is CASRDSANTGELFF. Written as DNA, the CDR3 is TGCGCCAGCAGGGACAGCGCGAACACCGGGGAGCTGTTTTTT.

V gene TRBV11-1 combines with J gene TRBJ2-2, with 10 bases identical to TRBD2. Germline-derived CDR1 and CDR2 are SGHAT and FQDESV (reference sequence). The CDR3 spans 15 residues. Germline trimming cut 5 bases from V and 3 bases from J; bases unmatched to any gene: 3. The CDR3 nucleotides are TGTGCCAGCAGCCAAGGACTAGCGGACACCGGGGAGCTGTTTTTT. Translated, it gives CASSQGLADTGELFF.

This clonotype was seen a handful of times. The genes are TRBV6-2 or TRBV6-3 and TRBJ2-4; tentative D call: TRBD2 (6 bases). Germline-derived CDR1 and CDR2 are MNHEY and SVGEGT. Trimming removed 5 bases at V and 6 bases at J, with 14 bases between. The CDR3 has 14 residues. CDR3 loop: CASSLLEGRNIQYF. The CDR3 DNA is TGTGCCAGCAGTCTGCTGGAGGGGCGAAACATTCAGTACTTC.

This clonotype was observed a handful of times. The CDR3 protein is CAISEWPSGYNEQFF. The CDR3 coding sequence is TGTGCCATCAGTGAGTGGCCCAGCGGATACAATGAGCAGTTCTTC. This chain links TRBV10-3 with TRBJ2-1, with D perhaps matching TRBD2 (5 bases). Trimming stripped 1 base from V and 4 bases from J, with 11 bases between. This CDR3 is 15 amino acids long. Germline V gene sequence: CDR1 ENHRY, CDR2 SYGVKD.

This clonotype was counted between two and nine times. V usage is TRBV7-8 and J usage is TRBJ2-5; D is ambiguous. Germline CDR1 SGHVS, CDR2 FQNEAQ. The CDR3 has 14 residues. The V gene lost 1 base and the J gene lost 1 base, with 7 bases spanning the gap. The CDR3 here is CASSLGPIQETQYF. The CDR3 DNA reads TGTGCCAGCAGCTTAGGGCCGATCCAAGAGACCCAGTACTTC.

This rearrangement joins TRBV29-1 to TRBJ2-3; 7 positions match TRBD2. The V segment lost 5 bases and the J segment 3 bases; nucleotides outside the gene matches: 5. This CDR3 spans 13 amino acids. The germline V gene has CDR1 SQVTM and CDR2 ANQGSEA. In nucleotides, the CDR3 is TGCAGCGTTTCCGGCGGGAGTACAGATACGCAGTATTTT. Its protein product is CSVSGGSTDTQYF.

This clonotype was picked up a small number of times. CDR3 region: CSARPRETSGKRSSYNEQFF. DNA for the CDR3: TGCAGTGCTAGACCAAGGGAGACTAGCGGGAAACGGAGCTCCTACAATGAGCAGTTCTTC. The chain recombines TRBV20-1 with TRBJ2-1, with TRBD2 matching over 11 bases. Germline trimming cut 2 bases from V and 0 bases from J; bases unmatched to any gene: 15. The CDR3 has 20 amino acids. In germline, CDR1 is DFQATT, CDR2 SNEGSKA (reference sequence).

This clonotype was recorded a few times. The V and J genes are TRBV4-3 and TRBJ1-1; TRBD1 agrees at 7 bases. Germline-derived CDR1 and CDR2 are LGHNA and YSLEER. There are 14 residues in the CDR3. V trimming: 4 bases; J trimming: 4 bases; junction bases outside the gene matches: 6. CDR3 nucleotide sequence: TGCGCCAGCAGCCCGACAGGGAGGAGCACTGAAGCTTTCTTT. This translates into CASSPTGRSTEAFF.

This clonotype was detected many times. V gene TRBV4-1 combines with J gene TRBJ1-6; D remains unclear. The CDR3 sequence is 11 residues long. Between the trimmed V and J ends, which lost 3 bases and 13 bases, there was a span of 7 bases. The germline V gene has CDR1 MGHRA and CDR2 YSYEKL. The CDR3 loop is CASSHSGPLHF. The CDR3 DNA is TGCGCCAGCAGCCATAGTGGTCCCCTCCACTTT.

The genes are TRBV7-6 and TRBJ2-1, with TRBD1 matching over 7 bases. The CDR3 spans 17 residues. After removal of 1 base from V and 4 bases from J, the junction contained 10 bases not matched to a gene. The germline gives CDR1 SGHVS, CDR2 FNYEAQ. The CDR3 loop is CASSLVDLGQTYNEQFF. The CDR3 nucleotides are TGTGCCAGCAGCTTAGTTGATCTGGGACAGACGTACAATGAGCAGTTCTTC.

This clonotype was seen more than once but under ten times. The chain uses TRBV9 and TRBJ1-2; D gene ambiguous. The V gene's germline CDR1 is SGDLS and CDR2 YYNGEE. CDR3 length equals 15 residues. Trimming took 0 bases from V and 0 from J, leaving 9 bases between them. CDR3 protein: CASSVVADTNYGYTF. The CDR3 coding sequence is TGTGCCAGCAGCGTAGTGGCAGATACTAACTATGGCTACACCTTC.

This chain links TRBV6-5 with TRBJ2-7, with 10 bases fitting TRBD2. Germline CDR1 reads MNHEY; CDR2 reads SVGAGI. With 0 bases clipped from V and 1 base from J, the junction kept 3 bases outside the gene matches. CDR3 length: 16 residues. The DNA of the CDR3 is TGTGCCAGCAGTTACTCTCTAGCGGGAGTATCCTACGAGCAGTACTTC. It specifies CASSYSLAGVSYEQYF.

This clonotype was counted at least ten times. This chain connects TRBV20-1 to TRBJ1-1; D not certain. V was pared by 1 base and J by 0 bases, with 9 bases between. From germline, CDR1 is DFQATT and CDR2 SNEGSKA (reference sequence). This CDR3 has 14 residues. The CDR3 sequence: CSARAPTVNTEAFF. Written as DNA, the CDR3 is TGCAGTGCTAGAGCGCCTACGGTGAACACTGAAGCTTTCTTT.

The chain joins TRBV4-3 to TRBJ2-2; D is ambiguous. Germline CDR1 and CDR2: LGHNA and YSLEER. The CDR3 is made up of 18 amino acids. V gave up 4 bases and J gave up 4 bases, with 22 bases separating them. The CDR3 here is CASSRKGLASASTGELFF. CDR3 bases: TGCGCCAGCAGCCGAAAGGGTTTAGCTTCAGCGAGCACCGGGGAGCTGTTTTTT.

This clonotype was picked up a small number of times. The V gene is TRBV6-5, the J gene TRBJ2-1, with 11 positions matching TRBD2. This CDR3 is 14 amino acids long. V shed 6 bases and J 10 bases; nucleotides not matched to a gene: 8. Germline V gives CDR1 MNHEY, CDR2 SVGAGI. Here the CDR3 reads CASRTGLAAREQFF. CDR3 in DNA: TGTGCCAGCAGGACGGGACTAGCGGCGAGGGAGCAGTTCTTC.